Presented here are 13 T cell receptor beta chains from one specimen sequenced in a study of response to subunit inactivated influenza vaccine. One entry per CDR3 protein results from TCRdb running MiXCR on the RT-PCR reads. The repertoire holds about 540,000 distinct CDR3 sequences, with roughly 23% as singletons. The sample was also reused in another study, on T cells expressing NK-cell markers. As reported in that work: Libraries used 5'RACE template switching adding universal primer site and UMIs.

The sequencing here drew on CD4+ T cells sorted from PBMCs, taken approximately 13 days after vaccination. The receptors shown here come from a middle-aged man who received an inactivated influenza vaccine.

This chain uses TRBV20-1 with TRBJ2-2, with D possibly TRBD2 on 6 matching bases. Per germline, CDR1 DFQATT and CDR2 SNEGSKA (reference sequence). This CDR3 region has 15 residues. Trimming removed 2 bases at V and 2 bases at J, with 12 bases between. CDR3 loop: CSARFGGGNTGELFF. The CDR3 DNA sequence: TGCAGTGCTAGATTCGGGGGAGGTAACACCGGGGAGCTGTTTTTT.

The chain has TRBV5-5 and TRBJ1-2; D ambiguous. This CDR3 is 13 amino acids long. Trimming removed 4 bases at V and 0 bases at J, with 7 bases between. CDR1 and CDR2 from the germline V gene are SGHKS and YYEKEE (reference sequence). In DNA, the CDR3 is TGTGCCAGCAGCCCAAGAGCTAACTATGGCTACACCTTC. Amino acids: CASSPRANYGYTF.

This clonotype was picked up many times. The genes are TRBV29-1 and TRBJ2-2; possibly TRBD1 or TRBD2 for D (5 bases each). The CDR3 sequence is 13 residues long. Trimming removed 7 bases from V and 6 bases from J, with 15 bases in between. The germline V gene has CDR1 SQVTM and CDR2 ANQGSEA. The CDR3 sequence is CSGGTAAAGELFF. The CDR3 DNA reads TGCAGCGGGGGGACGGCCGCGGCCGGGGAGCTGTTTTTT.

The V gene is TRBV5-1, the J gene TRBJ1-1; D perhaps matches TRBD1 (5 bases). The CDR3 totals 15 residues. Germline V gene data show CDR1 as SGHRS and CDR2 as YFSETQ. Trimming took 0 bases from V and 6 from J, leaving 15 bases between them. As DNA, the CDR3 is TGCGCCAGCAGCTTGGCCCCGTCGGGGCTCGCTGAAGCTTTCTTT. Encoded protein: CASSLAPSGLAEAFF.

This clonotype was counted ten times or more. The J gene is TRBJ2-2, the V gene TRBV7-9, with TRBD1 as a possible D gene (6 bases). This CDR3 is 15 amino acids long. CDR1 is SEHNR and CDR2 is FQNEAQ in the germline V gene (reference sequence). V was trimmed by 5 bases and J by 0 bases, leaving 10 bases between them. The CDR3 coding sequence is TGTGCCAGCAGCATCGGACAGTCGAACACCGGGGAGCTGTTTTTT. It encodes CASSIGQSNTGELFF.

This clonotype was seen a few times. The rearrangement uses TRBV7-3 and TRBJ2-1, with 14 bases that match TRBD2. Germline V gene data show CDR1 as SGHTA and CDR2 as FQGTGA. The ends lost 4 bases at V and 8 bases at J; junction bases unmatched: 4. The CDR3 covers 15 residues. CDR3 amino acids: CASSSGLAGAHEQFF. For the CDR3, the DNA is TGTGCCAGCAGCTCGGGACTAGCGGGAGCCCATGAGCAGTTCTTC.

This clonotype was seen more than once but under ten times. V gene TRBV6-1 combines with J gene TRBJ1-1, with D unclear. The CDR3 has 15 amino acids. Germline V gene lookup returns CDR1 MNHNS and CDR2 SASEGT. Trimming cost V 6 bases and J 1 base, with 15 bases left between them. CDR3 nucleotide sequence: TGTGCCAGCAGACCCGGAAGCGGGAGGAACACTGAAGCTTTCTTT. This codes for CASRPGSGRNTEAFF.

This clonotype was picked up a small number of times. The chain's CDR3 is CSVDYSNYGYTF. CDR3 bases: TGCAGCGTTGACTACAGCAACTATGGCTACACCTTC. This chain links TRBV29-1 with TRBJ1-2; D remains ambiguous. Germline lookup yields CDR1 SQVTM and CDR2 ANQGSEA. This CDR3 is 12 amino acids long. The V gene lost 3 bases and the J gene lost 2 bases, with 7 bases spanning the gap.

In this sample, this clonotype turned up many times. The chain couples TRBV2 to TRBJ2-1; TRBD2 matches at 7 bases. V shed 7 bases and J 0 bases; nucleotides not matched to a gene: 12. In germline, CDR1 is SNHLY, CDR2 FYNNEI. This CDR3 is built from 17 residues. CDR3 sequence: CASKGPLADHSYNEQFF. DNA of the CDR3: TGTGCCAGCAAGGGCCCGCTAGCGGACCACTCCTACAATGAGCAGTTCTTC. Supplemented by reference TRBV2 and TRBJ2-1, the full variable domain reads EPEVTQTPSHQVTQMGQEVILRCVPISNHLYFYWYRQILGQKVEFLVSFYNNEISEKSEIFDDQFSVERPDGSNFTLKIRSTKLEDSAMYFCASKGPLADHSYNEQFFGPGTRLTVL.

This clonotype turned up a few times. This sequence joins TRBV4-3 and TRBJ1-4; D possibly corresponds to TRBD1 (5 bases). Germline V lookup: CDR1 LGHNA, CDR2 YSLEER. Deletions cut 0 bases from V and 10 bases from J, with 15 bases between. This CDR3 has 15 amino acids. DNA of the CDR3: TGCGCCAGCAGCCAAGAGCAACGGTCGAGGGGAAAACTGTTTTTT. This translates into CASSQEQRSRGKLFF.

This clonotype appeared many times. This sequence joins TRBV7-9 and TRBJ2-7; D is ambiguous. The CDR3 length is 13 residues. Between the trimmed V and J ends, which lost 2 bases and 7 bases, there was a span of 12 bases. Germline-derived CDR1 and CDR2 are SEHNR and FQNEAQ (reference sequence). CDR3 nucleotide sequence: TGTGCCAGCAGCTTACTCTCCCCTGATGAGCAGTACTTC. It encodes CASSLLSPDEQYF.

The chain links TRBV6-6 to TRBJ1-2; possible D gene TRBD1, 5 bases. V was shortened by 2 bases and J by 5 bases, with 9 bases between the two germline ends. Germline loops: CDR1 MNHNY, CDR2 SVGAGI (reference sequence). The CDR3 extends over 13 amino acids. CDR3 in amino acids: CASSYAGGYGYTF. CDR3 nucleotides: TGTGCCAGCAGTTACGCGGGGGGATATGGCTACACCTTC.

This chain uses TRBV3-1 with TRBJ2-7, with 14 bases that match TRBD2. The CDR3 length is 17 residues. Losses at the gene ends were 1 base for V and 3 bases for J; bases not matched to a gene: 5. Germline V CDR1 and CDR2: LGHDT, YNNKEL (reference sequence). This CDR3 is CASSQGRTSGRYYEQYF. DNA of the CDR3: TGTGCCAGCAGCCAAGGGAGGACTAGCGGGAGGTACTACGAGCAGTACTTC.